This TCR beta chain was identified during a study of T-cell memory formation after mild COVID-19. Turning to the study itself: TCR clusters mostly belonged to single donors.

Study-wide results and caveats: Confirmation was lacking for SARS-CoV-2 specificity of second-wave clones that peaked on day 37. Pre-infection memory harbored some responding clones, suggesting cross-reactive memory joined.

This CDR3 region has 14 residues. Per germline, CDR1 SEHNR and CDR2 FQNEAQ (reference sequence). Between the trimmed V and J ends, which lost 4 bases and 7 bases, there was a span of 16 bases. As regards this clonotype: Its target is not known.

TCRdb fed the 5' RACE reads into MiXCR, producing one record per CDR3 protein. Among hundreds of thousands of distinct CDR3 sequences listed, more than 15% were seen once. The receptor was derived from a man aged 18 to 30 who had mild COVID-19 (a few samples of this study predate the infection). Cell type and time point are not known. Sequencing was carried out using PBMCs or a T cell subset sorted from them (not recorded which). The rearrangement joins TRBV7-9 to TRBJ1-2; D unclear. The CDR3 loop is CASSSSGRKSGYTF. CDR3 coding DNA: TGTGCCAGCAGCTCATCCGGGAGGAAGTCTGGCTACACCTTC.